The sequence of this T cell receptor beta chain was determined in a study of shared clonotypes between healthy human individuals. Study-wide context: Plates per donor: three CD4 naive, three CD4 memory, two CD8 naive, one CD8 memory.

Details on this clone: Antigen specificity is unknown.

Study-wide findings and caveats: In a few donors, roughly 5.2% of naive CD4 clonotypes appeared in common. Estimated clonotype richness was generally higher in naive than memory subsets.

Produced via immunoSEQ multiplex PCR; TCRdb's table is partial and in-frame only. The repertoire holds 330,000 or so clones, with roughly 70% as singletons. CD4+ cell separation produced CD45RA+ naive and CD45RA-negative memory subsets. CDR3 length: 16 residues. Looked up from germline, CDR1 is SGHRS and CDR2 is YFSETQ. V was trimmed by 0 bases and J by 0 bases, leaving 11 bases between them. Specimen: memory CD4+ T cells sorted from blood. Subset noted: CD45RA-negative fraction. This TCR was recovered from a man aged 25-45 years in good health. The rearrangement joins TRBV5-1 to TRBJ2-3; TRBD1 might be the D (6 bases). As DNA, the CDR3 is TGCGCCAGCAGCTTGGGGGCAGGGGTGAGCACAGATACGCAGTATTTT. Its translation: CASSLGAGVSTDTQYF.